This T cell receptor beta chain appears in the sequencing data of a study of CD8 T cells in ankylosing spondylitis. The V gene's germline CDR1 is DFQATT and CDR2 SNEGSKA (reference sequence). Trimming took 8 bases from V and 4 from J; bases not matched to a gene: 6. The CDR3 consists of 13 residues. Worth noting for this clonotype: What it binds is not known.

TCRdb analysed the 5' RACE reads with MiXCR anew, one entry per CDR3 protein. The data hold about 450,000 distinct CDR3 sequences, with roughly 26% observed a single time. Study-wide points: About 8 highly homologous variants made up a TCR beta motif, and this motif appeared characteristic of ankylosing spondylitis blood. According to the report, clones linked to the disease were significantly enriched in matched synovial fluid samples taken from ankylosing spondylitis patients.

This TCR came from a male donor with ankylosing spondylitis. V usage is TRBV20-1 and J usage is TRBJ2-1, with TRBD2 matching over 9 bases. The source material was blood, either unsorted or a sorted T cell fraction (not recorded which). The CDR3 sequence is CSLLAGLYNEQFF. CDR3 nucleotide sequence: TGCAGTCTACTAGCGGGCCTGTACAATGAGCAGTTCTTC.